The clone carrying this TCR beta chain has just a few counts. Investigators reverse transcribed all isolated RNA, so they sequenced expressed TCRB transcripts. Produced via immunoSEQ multiplex PCR; TCRdb's table is partial and in-frame only. The sample carries under 150,000 clones, about 7% recorded once. The data were obtained in a study of beta chain features in type 1 diabetes. Study summary: No age, gender or cell yield differences were seen between patients and healthy donors.

In germline, CDR1 is MGHDK, CDR2 SYGVNS. This CDR3 spans 14 amino acids. Trimming cost V 3 bases and J 3 bases, with 11 bases left between them. Populations obtained by sorting all exceeded 98% purity. This clonotype was sampled from a woman in her thirties in good health. V is TRBV25-1 and J is TRBJ2-5, with D hard to call. Sequenced material: central memory CD4+ T cells from blood. This CDR3 reads CASSEVYEEETQYF. The DNA of the CDR3 is TGTGCCAGCAGTGAGGTCTACGAGGAAGAGACCCAGTACTTC.